The clone carrying this T cell receptor beta chain occurred a few times. Its antigen is still unknown. This specimen belongs to a study of T-cell memory formation after mild COVID-19. Overall study findings and caveats: Prior to infection, memory already included some responding clones, suggesting cross-reactive memory joined.

One entry per CDR3 protein results from TCRdb running MiXCR on the 5' RACE reads. The data hold fewer than 200,000 distinct CDR3 sequences, with 10% to 15% observed a single time. Germline loops: CDR1 LGHNA, CDR2 YNFKEQ. The V segment lost 1 base and the J segment 2 bases; nucleotides outside the gene matches: 4. This CDR3 is built from 16 residues. Source material: PBMCs or a T cell subset sorted from them (not recorded which). The rearrangement uses TRBV4-2 and TRBJ2-3; 9 positions agree with TRBD1. The clonotype comes from a man aged 18 to 30 who had mild COVID-19 (a few samples of this study predate the infection). Cell type and time point are not known. CDR3 sequence: CASSQGDRADTDTQYF. The CDR3 coding sequence is TGTGCCAGCAGCCAAGGGGACAGGGCCGACACAGATACGCAGTATTTT.